A single T cell receptor beta chain is shown here with its context. The data are from a study of shared T cell receptors in the human thymus. V was clipped by 4 bases and J by 4 bases; unmatched bases: 6. CDR1 and CDR2 (germline): SGHAT, FQDESV (reference sequence). The CDR3 has 14 amino acids. Assay: immunoSEQ multiplex PCR; the TCRdb copy retains only in-frame clones and omits some. The sample holds roughly 410,000 clones, around 95% seen once. V usage is TRBV11-1 and J usage is TRBJ1-2; 7 bases match TRBD1. Sequencing was done on a sample of thymocytes. The TCR comes from a human donor. As DNA, the CDR3 is TGTGCCAGCAGCTCGAGGACAGGCCGCTATGGCTACACCTTC. Residues: CASSSRTGRYGYTF.